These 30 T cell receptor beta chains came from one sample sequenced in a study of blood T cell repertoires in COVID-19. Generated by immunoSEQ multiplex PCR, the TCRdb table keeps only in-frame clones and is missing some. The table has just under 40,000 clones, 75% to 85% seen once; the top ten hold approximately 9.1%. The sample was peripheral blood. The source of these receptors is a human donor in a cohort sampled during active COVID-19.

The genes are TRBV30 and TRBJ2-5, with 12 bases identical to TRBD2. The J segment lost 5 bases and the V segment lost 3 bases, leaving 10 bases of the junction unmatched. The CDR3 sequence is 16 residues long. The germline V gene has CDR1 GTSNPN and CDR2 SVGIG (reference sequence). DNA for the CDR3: TGTGCCTGGAGGGCTAGCGGGAGGGCCGGGGTTGAGACCCAGTACTTC. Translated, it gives CAWRASGRAGVETQYF.

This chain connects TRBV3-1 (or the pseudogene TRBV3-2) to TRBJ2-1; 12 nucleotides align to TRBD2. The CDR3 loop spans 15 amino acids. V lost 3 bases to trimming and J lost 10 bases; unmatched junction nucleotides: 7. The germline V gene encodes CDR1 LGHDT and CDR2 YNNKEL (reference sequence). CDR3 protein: CASSQETSGSGEQFF. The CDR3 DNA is TGTGCCAGCAGCCAGGAGACTAGCGGGAGTGGGGAGCAGTTCTTC.

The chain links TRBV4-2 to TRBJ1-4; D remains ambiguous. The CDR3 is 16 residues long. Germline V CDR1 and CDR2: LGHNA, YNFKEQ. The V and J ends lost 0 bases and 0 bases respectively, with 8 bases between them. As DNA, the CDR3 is TGTGCCAGCAGCCAAGATGTCTTAGCAACTAATGAAAAACTGTTTTTT. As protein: CASSQDVLATNEKLFF.

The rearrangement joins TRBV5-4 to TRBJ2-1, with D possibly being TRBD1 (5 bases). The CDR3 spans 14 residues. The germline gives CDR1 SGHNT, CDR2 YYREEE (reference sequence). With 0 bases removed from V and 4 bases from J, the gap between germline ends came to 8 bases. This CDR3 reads CASSLDRSYNEQFF. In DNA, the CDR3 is TGTGCCAGCAGCTTGGACAGGTCATACAATGAGCAGTTCTTC.

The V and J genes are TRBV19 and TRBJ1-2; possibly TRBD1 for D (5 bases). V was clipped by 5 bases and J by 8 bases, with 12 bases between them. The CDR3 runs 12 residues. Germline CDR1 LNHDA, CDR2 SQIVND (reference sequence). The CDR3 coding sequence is TGTGCCAGTAGTCAGGGAAACGGGGGCTACACCTTC. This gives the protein CASSQGNGGYTF.

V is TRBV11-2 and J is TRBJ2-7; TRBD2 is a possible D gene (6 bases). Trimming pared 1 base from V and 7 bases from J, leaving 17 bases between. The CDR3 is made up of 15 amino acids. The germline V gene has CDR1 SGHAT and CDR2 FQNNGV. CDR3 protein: CASSLGRAVGREQYF. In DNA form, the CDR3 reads TGTGCCAGCAGCTTAGGTAGGGCGGTCGGGAGAGAGCAGTACTTC.

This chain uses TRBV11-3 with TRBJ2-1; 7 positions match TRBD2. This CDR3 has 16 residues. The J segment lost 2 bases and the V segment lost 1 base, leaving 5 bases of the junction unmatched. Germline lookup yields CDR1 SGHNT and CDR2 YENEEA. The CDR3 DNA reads TGTGCCAGCAGCTTAGCTGGGACTATGGCCTACAATGAGCAGTTCTTC. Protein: CASSLAGTMAYNEQFF.

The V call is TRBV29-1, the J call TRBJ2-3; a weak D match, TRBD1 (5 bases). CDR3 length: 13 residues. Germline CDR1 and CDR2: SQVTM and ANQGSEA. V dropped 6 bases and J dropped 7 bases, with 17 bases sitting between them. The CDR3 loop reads CSVRPTGINTQYF. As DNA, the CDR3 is TGCAGCGTCCGCCCTACAGGTATCAATACGCAGTATTTT.

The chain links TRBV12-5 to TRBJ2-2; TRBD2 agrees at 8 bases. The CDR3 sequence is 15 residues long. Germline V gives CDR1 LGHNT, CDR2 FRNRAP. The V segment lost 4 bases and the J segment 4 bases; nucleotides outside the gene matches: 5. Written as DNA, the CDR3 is TGTGCTAGTGGTTCCGGGACTAGATTCACCGGGGAGCTGTTTTTT. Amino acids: CASGSGTRFTGELFF.

The DNA for the CDR3 is TGTGCCAGCAGTTTGCAGGGATCCTATGAGCAGTTCTTC. It encodes CASSLQGSYEQFF. The chain recombines TRBV12-3 or TRBV12-4 with TRBJ2-1; possible D gene TRBD1, 5 bases. The ends were cut back, 3 bases at V and 8 bases at J, with 11 bases in the middle. This CDR3 spans 13 amino acids.

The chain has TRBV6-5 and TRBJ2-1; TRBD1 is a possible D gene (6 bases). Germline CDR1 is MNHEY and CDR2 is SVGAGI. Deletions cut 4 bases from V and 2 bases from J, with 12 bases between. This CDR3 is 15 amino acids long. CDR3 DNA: TGTGCCAGCAGTTTCGACAGGACGCCCTACAATGAGCAGTTCTTC. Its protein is CASSFDRTPYNEQFF.

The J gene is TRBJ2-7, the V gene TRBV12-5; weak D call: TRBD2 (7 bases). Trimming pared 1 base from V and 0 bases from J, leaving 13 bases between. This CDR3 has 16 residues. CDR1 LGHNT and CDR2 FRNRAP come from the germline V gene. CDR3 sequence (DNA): TGTGCTAGTGGTTTGGGGGGGGGCGCCGCCTCCTACGAGCAGTACTTC. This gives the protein CASGLGGGAASYEQYF. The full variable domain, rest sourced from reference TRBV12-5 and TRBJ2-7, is DARVTQTPRHKVTEMGQEVTMRCQPILGHNTVFWYRQTMMQGLELLAYFRNRAPLDDSGMPKDRFSAEMPDATLATLKIQPSEPRDSAVYFCASGLGGGAASYEQYFGPGTRLTVT.

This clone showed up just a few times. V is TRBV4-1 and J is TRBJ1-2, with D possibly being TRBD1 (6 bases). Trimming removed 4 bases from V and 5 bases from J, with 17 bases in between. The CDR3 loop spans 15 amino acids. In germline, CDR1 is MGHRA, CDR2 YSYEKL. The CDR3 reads CASSRTEGVEYGYTF. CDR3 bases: TGCGCCAGCAGCCGTACTGAGGGGGTAGAATATGGCTACACCTTC.

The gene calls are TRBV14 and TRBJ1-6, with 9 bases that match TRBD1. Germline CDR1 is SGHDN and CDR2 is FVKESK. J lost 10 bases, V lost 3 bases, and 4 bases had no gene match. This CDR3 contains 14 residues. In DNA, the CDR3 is TGTGCCAGCAGCCATGGACAGGGGTCCTCACCCCTCCACTTT. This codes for CASSHGQGSSPLHF.

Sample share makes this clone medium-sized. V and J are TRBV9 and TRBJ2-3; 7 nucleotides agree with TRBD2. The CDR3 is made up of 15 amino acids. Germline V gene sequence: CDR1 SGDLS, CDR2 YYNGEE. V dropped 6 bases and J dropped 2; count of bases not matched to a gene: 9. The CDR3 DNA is TGTGCCAGCACCACCGCGGGGGACTACACAGATACGCAGTATTTT. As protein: CASTTAGDYTDTQYF. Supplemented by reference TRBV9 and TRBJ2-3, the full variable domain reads DSGVTQTPKHLITATGQRVTLRCSPRSGDLSVYWYQQSLDQGLQFLIQYYNGEERAKGNILERFSAQQFPDLHSELNLSSLELGDSALYFCASTTAGDYTDTQYFGPGTRLTVL.

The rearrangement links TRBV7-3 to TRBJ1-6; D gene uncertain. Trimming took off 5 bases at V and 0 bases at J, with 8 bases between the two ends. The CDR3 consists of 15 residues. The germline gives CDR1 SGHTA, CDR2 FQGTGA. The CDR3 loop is CASSPPSSYNSPLHF. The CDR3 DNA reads TGTGCCAGCAGCCCGCCGAGCTCCTATAATTCACCCCTCCACTTT.

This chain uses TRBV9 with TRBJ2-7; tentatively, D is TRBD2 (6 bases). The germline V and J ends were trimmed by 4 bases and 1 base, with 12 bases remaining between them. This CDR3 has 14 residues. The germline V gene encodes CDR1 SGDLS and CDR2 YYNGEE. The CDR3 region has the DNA TGTGCCAGCAGCCCCGGGACTGGATCCTACGAGCAGTACTTC. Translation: CASSPGTGSYEQYF.

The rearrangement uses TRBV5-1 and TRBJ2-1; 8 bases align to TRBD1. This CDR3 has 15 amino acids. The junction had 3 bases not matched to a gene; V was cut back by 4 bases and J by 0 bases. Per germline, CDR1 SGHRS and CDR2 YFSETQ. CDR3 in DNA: TGCGCCAGCAGCCCTGACAGGGGCTCCTACAATGAGCAGTTCTTC. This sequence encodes CASSPDRGSYNEQFF.

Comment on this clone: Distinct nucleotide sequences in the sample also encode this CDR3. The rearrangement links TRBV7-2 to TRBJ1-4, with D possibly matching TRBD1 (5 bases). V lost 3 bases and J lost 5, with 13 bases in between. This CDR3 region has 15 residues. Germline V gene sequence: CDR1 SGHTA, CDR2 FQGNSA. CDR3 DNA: TGTGCCAGCAGCTTGGCGCGGGGGAGGAATGAAAAACTGTTTTTT. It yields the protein CASSLARGRNEKLFF.

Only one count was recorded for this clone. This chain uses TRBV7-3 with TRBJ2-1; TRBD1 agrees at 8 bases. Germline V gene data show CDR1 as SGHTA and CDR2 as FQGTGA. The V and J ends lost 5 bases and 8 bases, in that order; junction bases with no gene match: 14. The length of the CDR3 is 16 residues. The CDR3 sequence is CASSPTVGTGGDEQFF. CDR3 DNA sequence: TGTGCCAGCAGCCCCACGGTTGGGACAGGCGGGGATGAGCAGTTCTTC. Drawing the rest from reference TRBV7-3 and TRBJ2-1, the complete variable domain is GAGVSQTPSNKVTEKGKYVELRCDPISGHTALYWYRQSLGQGPEFLIYFQGTGAADDSGLPNDRFFAVRPEGSVSTLKIQRTERGDSAVYLCASSPTVGTGGDEQFFGPGTRLTVL.

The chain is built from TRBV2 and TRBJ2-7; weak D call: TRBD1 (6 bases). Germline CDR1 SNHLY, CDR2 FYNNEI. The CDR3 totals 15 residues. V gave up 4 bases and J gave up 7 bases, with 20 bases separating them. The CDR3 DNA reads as TGTGCCAGCAGTGCGGACCAACAGGGAACGGCTGAGCAGTACTTC. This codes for CASSADQQGTAEQYF.

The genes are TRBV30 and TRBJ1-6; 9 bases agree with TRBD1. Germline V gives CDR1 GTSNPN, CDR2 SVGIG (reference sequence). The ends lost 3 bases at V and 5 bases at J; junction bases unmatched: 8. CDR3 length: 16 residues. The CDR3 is CAWRTGTGNNNSPLHF. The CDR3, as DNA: TGTGCCTGGAGAACAGGGACAGGGAATAATAATTCACCCCTCCACTTT.

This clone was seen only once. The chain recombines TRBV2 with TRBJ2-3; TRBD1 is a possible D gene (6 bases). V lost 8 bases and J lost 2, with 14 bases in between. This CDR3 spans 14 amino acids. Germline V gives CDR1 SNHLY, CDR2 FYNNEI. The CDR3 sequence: CASPGTRITDTQYF. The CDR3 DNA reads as TGTGCCAGCCCCGGGACAAGGATCACAGATACGCAGTATTTT. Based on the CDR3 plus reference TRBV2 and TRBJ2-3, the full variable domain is EPEVTQTPSHQVTQMGQEVILRCVPISNHLYFYWYRQILGQKVEFLVSFYNNEISEKSEIFDDQFSVERPDGSNFTLKIRSTKLEDSAMYFCASPGTRITDTQYFGPGTRLTVL.

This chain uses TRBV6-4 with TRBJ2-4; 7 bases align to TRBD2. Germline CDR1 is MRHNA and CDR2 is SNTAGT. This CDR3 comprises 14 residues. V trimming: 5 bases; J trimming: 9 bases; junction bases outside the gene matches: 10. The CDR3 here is CASSLDGGVSIQYF. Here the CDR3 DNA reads TGTGCCAGCAGTCTGGATGGGGGGGTCAGCATTCAGTACTTC.

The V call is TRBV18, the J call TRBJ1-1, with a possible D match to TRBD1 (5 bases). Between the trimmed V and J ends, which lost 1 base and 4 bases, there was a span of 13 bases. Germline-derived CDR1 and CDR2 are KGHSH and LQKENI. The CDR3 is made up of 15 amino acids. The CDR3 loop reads CASSPRGERSTEAFF. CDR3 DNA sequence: TGTGCCAGCTCACCACGGGGGGAGCGGAGCACTGAAGCTTTCTTT.

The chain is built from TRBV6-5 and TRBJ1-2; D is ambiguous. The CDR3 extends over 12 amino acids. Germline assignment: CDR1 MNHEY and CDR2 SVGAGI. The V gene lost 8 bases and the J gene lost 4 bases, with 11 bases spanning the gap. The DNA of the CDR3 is TGTGCCAGCGCGAATCCCTTCTATGGCTACACCTTC. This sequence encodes CASANPFYGYTF.

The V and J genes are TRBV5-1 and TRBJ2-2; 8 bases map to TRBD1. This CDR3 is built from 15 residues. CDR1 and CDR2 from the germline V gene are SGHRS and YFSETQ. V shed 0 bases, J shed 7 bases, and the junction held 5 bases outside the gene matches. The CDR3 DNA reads TGCGCCAGCAGCTTGGAAGGACAGGGTAACGGGGAGCTGTTTTTT. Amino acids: CASSLEGQGNGELFF.

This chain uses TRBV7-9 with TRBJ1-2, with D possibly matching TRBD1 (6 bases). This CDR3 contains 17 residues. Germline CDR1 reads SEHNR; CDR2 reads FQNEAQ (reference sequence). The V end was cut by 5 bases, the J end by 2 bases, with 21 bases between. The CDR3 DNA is TGTGCCAGCAGCCCCGAGGGGGGGCGGGACGCCAACTATGGCTACACCTTC. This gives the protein CASSPEGGRDANYGYTF.

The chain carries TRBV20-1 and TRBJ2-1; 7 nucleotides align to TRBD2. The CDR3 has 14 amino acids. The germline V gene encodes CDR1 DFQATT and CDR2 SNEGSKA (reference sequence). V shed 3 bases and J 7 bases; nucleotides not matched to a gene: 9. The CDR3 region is CSASPPRGGNEQFF. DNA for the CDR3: TGCAGTGCTAGTCCCCCTAGGGGAGGGAATGAGCAGTTCTTC.

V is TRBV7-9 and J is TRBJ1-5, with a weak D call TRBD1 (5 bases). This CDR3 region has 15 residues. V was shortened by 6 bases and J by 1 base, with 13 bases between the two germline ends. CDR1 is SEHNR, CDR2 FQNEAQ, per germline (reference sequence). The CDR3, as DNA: TGTGCCAGCAGTTACGCGGGGGGGAGCAATCAGCCCCAGCATTTT. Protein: CASSYAGGSNQPQHF.